The 26 T cell receptor beta chains below come from one sample, sequenced in a study of OX40 agonist ivuxolimab in advanced cancers. Sequencing used immunoSEQ multiplex PCR; TCRdb keeps in-frame clones, though not all of them. The sample has about 67,000 clones, 90% to 95% seen once. This specimen consisted of CD4+ or CD8+ T cells sorted from blood, obtained in a trial of the OX40 agonist ivuxolimab. The receptors derive from an adult with an advanced solid tumor such as melanoma, head and neck, liver or kidney cancer.

Written as DNA, the CDR3 is TGCGCCAGCAGCCTCATACGAACTAGCGACGAGTTCTTC. Protein product: CASSLIRTSDEFF. The chain uses TRBV5-1 and TRBJ2-1; 7 nucleotides align to TRBD2. The CDR3 is made up of 13 amino acids. CDR1 and CDR2 from the germline V gene are SGHRS and YFSETQ. V gave up 4 bases and J gave up 14 bases; unmatched junction bases: 12. Full variable domain (remainder filled in from reference TRBV5-1 and TRBJ2-1): KAGVTQTPRYLIKTRGQQVTLSCSPISGHRSVSWYQQTPGQGLQFLFEYFSETQRNKGNFPGRFSGRQFSNSRSEMNVSTLELGDSALYLCASSLIRTSDEFFGPGTRLTVL.

J is TRBJ2-1 and V is TRBV11-3; 8 bases are shared with TRBD2. V shed 0 bases, J shed 4 bases, and the junction held 8 bases outside the gene matches. Per germline, CDR1 SGHNT and CDR2 YENEEA. CDR3 length: 17 amino acids. This CDR3 is CASSLDPTSDYYNEQFF. The DNA for the CDR3 is TGTGCCAGCAGCTTAGATCCGACTAGCGATTATTACAATGAGCAGTTCTTC.

The chain links TRBV7-3 to TRBJ2-3; TRBD2 matches 16 bases. The CDR3 is 17 amino acids. The junction had 8 bases not matched to a gene; V was cut back by 5 bases and J by 6 bases. The germline gives CDR1 SGHTA, CDR2 FQGTGA. CDR3 coding DNA: TGTGCCAGCAGCGCGGGACTAGCGGGGGGGCCGTTGGATACGCAGTATTTT. It encodes CASSAGLAGGPLDTQYF.

The V gene is TRBV6-5, the J gene TRBJ2-1; D not resolved. Trimming took 3 bases from V and 0 from J, leaving 9 bases between them. CDR3 length: 15 amino acids. Germline V gives CDR1 MNHEY, CDR2 SVGAGI. This CDR3 is CASSYSGSSYNEQFF. CDR3 coding DNA: TGTGCCAGCAGTTATTCAGGAAGCTCCTACAATGAGCAGTTCTTC.

J is TRBJ2-7 and V is TRBV28; 9 positions match TRBD1. This CDR3 is built from 14 residues. Losses at the gene ends were 6 bases for V and 2 bases for J; bases not matched to a gene: 5. In germline, CDR1 is MDHEN, CDR2 SYDVKM. CDR3 nucleotides: TGTGCCAGCAGACCGGGACAGGGAACCTACGAGCAGTACTTC. It codes for CASRPGQGTYEQYF. The variable domain in full, with the rest retrieved from reference TRBV28 and TRBJ2-7, is DVKVTQSSRYLVKRTGEKVFLECVQDMDHENMFWYRQDPGLGLRLIYFSYDVKMKEKGDIPEGYSVSREKKERFSLILESASTNQTSMYLCASRPGQGTYEQYFGPGTRLTVT.

This rearrangement joins TRBV25-1 to TRBJ1-4, with D tentatively TRBD1 (5 bases). Germline-derived CDR1 and CDR2 are MGHDK and SYGVNS. This CDR3 has 16 amino acids. V was pared by 6 bases and J by 1 base, with 15 bases between. Here the CDR3 DNA reads TGTGCCAGCAGGGGGGAGGCGGGACGAACTAATGAAAAACTGTTTTTT. Protein: CASRGEAGRTNEKLFF.

There are a few counts of this clone. The J gene is TRBJ1-2, the V gene TRBV30; D is unresolved. The germline CDR1 and CDR2 sequences are GTSNPN and SVGIG (reference sequence). The CDR3 spans 13 residues. Trimming removed 2 bases from V and 8 bases from J, with 15 bases in between. The CDR3 spells CAWSPVSTGGYTF. CDR3 in DNA: TGTGCCTGGAGTCCGGTCTCAACGGGCGGCTACACCTTC.

The rearrangement uses TRBV19 and TRBJ2-7; D ambiguous. The CDR3 contains 14 residues. The germline V gene encodes CDR1 LNHDA and CDR2 SQIVND (reference sequence). The V end was cut by 7 bases, the J end by 0 bases, with 13 bases between. In nucleotides, the CDR3 is TGTGCCAGTAAGCCGGGTGAGAGCTCCTACGAGCAGTACTTC. Its protein product is CASKPGESSYEQYF.

In its sample, this clone was seen a few times. V gene TRBV15 combines with J gene TRBJ2-5; 9 nucleotides match TRBD1. Per germline, CDR1 LNHNV and CDR2 YYDKDF (reference sequence). Germline trimming cut 0 bases from V and 3 bases from J; bases unmatched to any gene: 14. The CDR3 totals 19 residues. The chain's CDR3 is CATSRDRAGTGPNKETQYF. The CDR3 nucleotides read TGTGCCACCAGCAGAGATCGCGCCGGGACAGGGCCCAATAAAGAGACCCAGTACTTC.

The chain links TRBV5-1 to TRBJ1-1, with TRBD1 identical over 7 bases. The CDR3 runs to 15 residues. V was pared by 0 bases and J by 2 bases, with 4 bases of the junction left unmatched. CDR1 is SGHRS and CDR2 is YFSETQ in the germline V gene. CDR3 amino acids: CASSLAGTENTEAFF. CDR3 coding DNA: TGCGCCAGCAGCTTGGCCGGGACAGAAAACACTGAAGCTTTCTTT.

This chain links TRBV6-5 with TRBJ2-7; TRBD1 matches 7 bases. This CDR3 has 13 residues. V gave up 6 bases and J gave up 5 bases; unmatched junction bases: 7. Germline V gene sequence: CDR1 MNHEY, CDR2 SVGAGI. The CDR3 DNA reads as TGTGCCAGCAGCAAGACAGGGAGCCACGAGCAGTACTTC. Translated: CASSKTGSHEQYF.

The chain has TRBV28 and TRBJ1-1; D not certain. Trimming took off 0 bases at V and 1 base at J, with 6 bases between the two ends. The length of the CDR3 is 14 residues. Germline values: CDR1 MDHEN, CDR2 SYDVKM. The CDR3 here is CASSLWTANTEAFF. The DNA for the CDR3 is TGTGCCAGCAGTTTATGGACGGCGAACACTGAAGCTTTCTTT.

The CDR3 here is CASSEFETSEAGELFF. The CDR3 bases are TGTGCCAGCAGTGAATTTGAGACTAGCGAGGCCGGGGAGCTGTTTTTT. This rearrangement joins TRBV6-1 to TRBJ2-2; 8 bases match TRBD2. This CDR3 is 16 amino acids long. The V gene's germline CDR1 is MNHNS and CDR2 SASEGT. The V and J ends lost 2 bases and 6 bases, in that order; junction bases with no gene match: 8.

The chain couples TRBV10-3 to TRBJ1-2, with D possibly TRBD1 on 6 matching bases. CDR3 length: 14 amino acids. Germline CDR1 ENHRY, CDR2 SYGVKD. V was cut by 3 bases and J by 4 bases, with 12 bases left in between. In DNA, the CDR3 is TGTGCCATCAGTGATGGAGGGGGGATCTATGGCTACACCTTC. This translates into CAISDGGGIYGYTF.

V gene TRBV12-5 combines with J gene TRBJ2-3; TRBD2 matches at 9 bases. J was trimmed by 6 bases and V by 6 bases; bases with no gene match: 10. The germline gives CDR1 LGHNT, CDR2 FRNRAP. The CDR3 spans 15 residues. As DNA, the CDR3 is TGTGCTAGTGGCTTTAGCGGGGGCCCTGGCGATACGCAGTATTTT. It encodes CASGFSGGPGDTQYF.

Worth noting for this clone: This sample also contains other DNA sequences that code for the same CDR3. The chain links TRBV18 to TRBJ2-3; D is uncertain. The ends were cut back, 0 bases at V and 3 bases at J, with 4 bases in the middle. This CDR3 is built from 13 residues. In germline, CDR1 is KGHSH, CDR2 LQKENI. In nucleotides, the CDR3 is TGTGCCAGCTCACCACCGGTGACAGATACGCAGTATTTT. Residues: CASSPPVTDTQYF.

This clone was detected only once. J is TRBJ2-5 and V is TRBV6-5; D is ambiguous. Trimming shortened V by 0 bases and J by 5 bases, and 10 bases separated the two germline ends. Germline CDR1 and CDR2: MNHEY and SVGAGI. The CDR3 spans 14 residues. The CDR3 coding sequence is TGTGCCAGCAGTTACTCCGGCTCGAAGGAGACCCAGTACTTC. This codes for CASSYSGSKETQYF.

The chain couples TRBV30 to TRBJ2-7, with D possibly matching TRBD1 (6 bases). This CDR3 spans 14 amino acids. From germline, CDR1 is GTSNPN and CDR2 SVGIG (reference sequence). V was cut by 3 bases and J by 2 bases, with 14 bases left in between. This CDR3 is CAWSEQGATYEQYF. CDR3 nucleotides: TGTGCCTGGAGCGAACAGGGTGCGACCTACGAGCAGTACTTC. The whole variable domain, filled in from reference TRBV30 and TRBJ2-7, reads SQTIHQWPATLVQPVGSPLSLECTVEGTSNPNLYWYRQAAGRGLQLLFYSVGIGQISSEVPQNLSASRPQDRQFILSSKKLLLSDSGFYLCAWSEQGATYEQYFGPGTRLTVT.

The rearrangement joins TRBV5-4 to TRBJ2-4; 7 nucleotides align to TRBD2. Trimming cost V 4 bases and J 5 bases; bases outside gene matches: 12. This CDR3 region has 16 residues. CDR1 and CDR2 from the germline V gene are SGHNT and YYREEE (reference sequence). This chain's CDR3 is CASSRWGGLVENIQYF. CDR3 sequence (DNA): TGTGCCAGCAGCCGATGGGGGGGTCTAGTGGAAAACATTCAGTACTTC. Looking up the rest from reference TRBV5-4 and TRBJ2-4 gives the full variable domain: ETGVTQSPTHLIKTRGQQVTLRCSSQSGHNTVSWYQQALGQGPQFIFQYYREEENGRGNFPPRFSGLQFPNYSSELNVNALELDDSALYLCASSRWGGLVENIQYFGAGTRLSVL.

The chain employs TRBV11-2 and TRBJ2-7; 14 bases match TRBD2. The CDR3 has 17 amino acids. The V gene's germline CDR1 is SGHAT and CDR2 FQNNGV. V lost 5 bases, J lost 0 bases, and 6 bases stayed unmatched. The CDR3 coding sequence is TGTGCCAGCAGCAGATGGACTAGCGGGGGGCCCTCCTACGAGCAGTACTTC. It encodes CASSRWTSGGPSYEQYF.

The chain uses TRBV7-9 and TRBJ2-7; 7 positions agree with TRBD2. The V gene's germline CDR1 is SEHNR and CDR2 FQNEAQ (reference sequence). The CDR3 covers 13 residues. V trimming: 0 bases; J trimming: 6 bases; junction bases outside the gene matches: 2. Here the CDR3 DNA reads TGTGCCAGCAGCTTAGCGGGGGGGAGCGAGCAGTACTTC. This sequence encodes CASSLAGGSEQYF.

CDR3 DNA sequence: TGTGCCAGCTCACCAGGGACAGCCAGCACAGATACGCAGTATTTT. It specifies CASSPGTASTDTQYF. This rearrangement joins TRBV18 to TRBJ2-3; 7 nucleotides match TRBD1. Trimming at V came to 2 bases and at J to 0 bases, leaving 2 bases not matched to a gene. Looked up from germline, CDR1 is KGHSH and CDR2 is LQKENI. This CDR3 has 15 amino acids.

This clone was detected only once. The chain joins TRBV10-1 to TRBJ2-3, with 11 positions matching TRBD1. V dropped 4 bases and J dropped 3; count of bases not matched to a gene: 3. CDR1 and CDR2 (germline): WNHNN, SYGVQD (reference sequence). The CDR3 spans 15 residues. The CDR3 sequence is CASSAGQGATDTQYF. The CDR3 nucleotides read TGCGCCAGCAGTGCCGGACAGGGGGCTACAGATACGCAGTATTTT.

V gene TRBV28 combines with J gene TRBJ2-7; 12 bases agree with TRBD2. CDR1 MDHEN and CDR2 SYDVKM come from the germline V gene. This CDR3 comprises 16 residues. The V segment lost 5 bases and the J segment 5 bases; nucleotides outside the gene matches: 10. The CDR3 coding sequence is TGTGCCAGCAGTCCCGCCGAGCTAGCGGGAGGGAACGAGCAGTACTTC. Protein sequence: CASSPAELAGGNEQYF.

This clone appeared once. This chain connects TRBV6-1 to TRBJ1-2; D is uncertain. The germline CDR1 and CDR2 sequences are MNHNS and SASEGT. The CDR3 length is 15 residues. Trimming took 4 bases from V and 2 from J, leaving 14 bases between them. In nucleotides, the CDR3 is TGTGCCAGCAGTGTTTTGTCGGCGGGGAACTATGGCTACACCTTC. It is translated as CASSVLSAGNYGYTF.

CDR3 DNA: TGTGCCAGCAGCCAAGCGGGAGAGACCCAGTACTTC. Translated: CASSQAGETQYF. The chain links TRBV11-2 to TRBJ2-5; D is possibly TRBD2 (6 bases). The CDR3 spans 12 residues. V was clipped by 5 bases and J by 4 bases, with 8 bases between them. Germline lookup yields CDR1 SGHAT and CDR2 FQNNGV.